Each of the 5 T cell receptor beta chains below was sequenced from the same sample in a study of blood T cell repertoires in COVID-19 (dated by TCRdb to about 2020). The method behind the library was the immunoSEQ multiplex PCR assay. Sourced from immuneACCESS, this table was stored by TCRdb with only in-frame sequences that have V and J called. A share of the clones is absent; for the studies checked, an unresolved V gene accounts for under half, and the remainder has no known explanation. The sample yields about 200,000 clones; around 81% were counted once. 8.5% to 10% of the sample lies in the top ten. The sequenced sample consisted of PBMCs or T cells enriched from blood (not recorded which). These TCRs come from a woman aged 45-65 years with acute COVID-19.

The chain links TRBV28 to TRBJ2-7, with D possibly TRBD2 on 6 matching bases. Trimming stripped 6 bases from V and 5 bases from J, with 17 bases between. Per the germline V gene, CDR1 is MDHEN and CDR2 is SYDVKM. The CDR3 loop spans 14 amino acids. The CDR3 coding sequence is TGTGCCAGCAGGGGTCCGTCTTTAGCGGACGAGCAGTACTTC. This encodes CASRGPSLADEQYF.

V gene TRBV6-5 combines with J gene TRBJ2-1, with 10 bases matching TRBD2. The CDR3 totals 15 residues. V lost 5 bases, J lost 0 bases, and 1 base stayed unmatched. Germline CDR1 is MNHEY and CDR2 is SVGAGI. CDR3 protein: CASSQREGSYNEQFF. As DNA, the CDR3 is TGTGCCAGCAGTCAGCGGGAGGGCTCCTACAATGAGCAGTTCTTC.

This clone has a handful of counts. This chain uses TRBV5-6 with TRBJ2-5; the D is unclear. With 5 bases removed from V and 2 bases from J, the gap between germline ends came to 4 bases. This CDR3 has 11 residues. Germline assignment: CDR1 SGHDT and CDR2 YYEEEE. In DNA, the CDR3 is TGTGCCAGCAGTTATCAAGAGACCCAGTACTTC. This encodes CASSYQETQYF.

This sequence joins TRBV18 and TRBJ1-3, with D tentatively TRBD1 (5 bases). Germline CDR1 reads KGHSH; CDR2 reads LQKENI. V was shortened by 5 bases and J by 0 bases, with 14 bases between the two germline ends. This CDR3 contains 16 residues. The CDR3 sequence: CASSIRVLGSGNTIYF. CDR3 coding DNA: TGTGCCAGCTCAATCAGGGTATTGGGCTCTGGAAACACCATATATTTT.

The gene calls are TRBV12-3 or TRBV12-4 and TRBJ2-5; D uncertain. The CDR3 is 13 amino acids. Trimming removed 6 bases from V and 1 base from J, with 9 bases in between. This CDR3 is CASRRDTQETQYF. In nucleotides, the CDR3 is TGTGCCAGCAGAAGAGACACCCAAGAGACCCAGTACTTC.